This T cell receptor beta chain was captured in a study of blood T cell repertoires in COVID-19. Looking at the study overall: PBMCs, B-cell-depleted T cells, or T cells provided the cDNA or gDNA that made up the material.

The data were produced by immunoSEQ multiplex PCR, yet TCRdb's version contains in-frame clones alone and is incomplete. Counted here are about 170,000 clones, around 85% occurring once; the ten biggest clones make up over 3%. The receptor's source is a human donor with acute or convalescent COVID-19. The donor label of this sample is uncertain. The sequencing sample was made of peripheral blood.

As DNA, the CDR3 is TGTGCCAGCTCACCGAGCACAGGGGACGAAGGTGAAAAACTGTTTTTT. This codes for CASSPSTGDEGEKLFF. The chain has TRBV18 and TRBJ1-4, with 7 bases lining up with TRBD1. CDR3 size: 16 residues. V dropped 3 bases and J dropped 7; count of bases not matched to a gene: 11. Looked up from germline, CDR1 is KGHSH and CDR2 is LQKENI.